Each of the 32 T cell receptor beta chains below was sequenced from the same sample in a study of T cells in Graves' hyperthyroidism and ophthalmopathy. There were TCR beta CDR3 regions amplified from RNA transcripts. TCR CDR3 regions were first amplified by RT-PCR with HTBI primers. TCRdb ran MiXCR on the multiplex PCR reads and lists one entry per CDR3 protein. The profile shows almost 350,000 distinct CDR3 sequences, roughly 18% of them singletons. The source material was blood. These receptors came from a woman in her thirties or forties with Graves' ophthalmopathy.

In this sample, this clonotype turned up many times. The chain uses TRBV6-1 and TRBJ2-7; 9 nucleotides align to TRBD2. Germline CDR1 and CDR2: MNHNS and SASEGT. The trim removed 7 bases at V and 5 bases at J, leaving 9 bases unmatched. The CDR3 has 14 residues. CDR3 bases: TGTGCCAGCATCCATTCGGCGGGGGGGGACGAGCAGTACTTC. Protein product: CASIHSAGGDEQYF.

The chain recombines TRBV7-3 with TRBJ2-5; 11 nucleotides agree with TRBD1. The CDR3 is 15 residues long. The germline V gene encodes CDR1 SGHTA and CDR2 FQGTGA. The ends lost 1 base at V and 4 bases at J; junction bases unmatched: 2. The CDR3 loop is CASSLMGQGVETQYF. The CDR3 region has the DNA TGTGCCAGCAGCTTAATGGGACAGGGGGTAGAGACCCAGTACTTC.

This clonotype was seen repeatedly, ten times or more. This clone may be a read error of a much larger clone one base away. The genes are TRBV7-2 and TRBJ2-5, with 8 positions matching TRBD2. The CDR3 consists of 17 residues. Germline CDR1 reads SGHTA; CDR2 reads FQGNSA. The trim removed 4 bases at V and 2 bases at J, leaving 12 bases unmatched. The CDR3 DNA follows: TGTGCCAGCAGCTCATCACTTGAGACTAGCGATCAAGAGACCCAGTACTTC. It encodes CASSSSLETSDQETQYF.

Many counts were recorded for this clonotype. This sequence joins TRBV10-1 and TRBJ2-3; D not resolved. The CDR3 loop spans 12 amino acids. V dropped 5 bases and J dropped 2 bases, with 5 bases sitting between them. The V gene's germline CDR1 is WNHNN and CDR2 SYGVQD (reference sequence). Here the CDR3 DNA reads TGCGCCAGCAGTAGACACACAGATACGCAGTATTTT. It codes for CASSRHTDTQYF.

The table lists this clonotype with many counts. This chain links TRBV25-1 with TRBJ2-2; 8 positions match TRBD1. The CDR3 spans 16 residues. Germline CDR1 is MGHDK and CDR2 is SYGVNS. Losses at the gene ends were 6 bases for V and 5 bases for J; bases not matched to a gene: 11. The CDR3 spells CASRPPGQAATGELFF. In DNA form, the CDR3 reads TGTGCCAGCAGGCCTCCGGGACAGGCGGCAACCGGGGAGCTGTTTTTT.

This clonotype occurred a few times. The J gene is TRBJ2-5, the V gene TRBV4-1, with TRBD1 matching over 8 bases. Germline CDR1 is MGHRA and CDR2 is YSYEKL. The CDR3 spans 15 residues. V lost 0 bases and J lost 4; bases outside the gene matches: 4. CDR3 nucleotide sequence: TGCGCCAGCAGCCAAGAAGACAGGGGTGTAGAGACCCAGTACTTC. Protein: CASSQEDRGVETQYF.

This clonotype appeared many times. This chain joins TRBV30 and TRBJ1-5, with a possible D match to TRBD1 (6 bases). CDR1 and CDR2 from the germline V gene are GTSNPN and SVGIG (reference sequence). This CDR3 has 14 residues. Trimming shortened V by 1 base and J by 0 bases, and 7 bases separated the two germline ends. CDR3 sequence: CAWSGQASNQPQHF. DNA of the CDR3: TGTGCCTGGAGTGGACAGGCTAGCAATCAGCCCCAGCATTTT.

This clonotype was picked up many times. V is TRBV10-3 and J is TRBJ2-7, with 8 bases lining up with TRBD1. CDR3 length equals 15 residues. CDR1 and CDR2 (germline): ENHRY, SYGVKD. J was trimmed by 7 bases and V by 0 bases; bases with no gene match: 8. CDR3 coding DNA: TGTGCCATCAGTGAGTCCAGGGACAGGATCTGGGAGCAGTACTTC. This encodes CAISESRDRIWEQYF.

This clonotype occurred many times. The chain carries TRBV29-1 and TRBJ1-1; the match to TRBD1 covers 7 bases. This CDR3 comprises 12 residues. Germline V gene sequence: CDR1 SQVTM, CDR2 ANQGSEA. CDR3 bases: TGCTCAGGGGGGGCATGGGGGCTGGAAGCTTTCTTT. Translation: CSGGAWGLEAFF.

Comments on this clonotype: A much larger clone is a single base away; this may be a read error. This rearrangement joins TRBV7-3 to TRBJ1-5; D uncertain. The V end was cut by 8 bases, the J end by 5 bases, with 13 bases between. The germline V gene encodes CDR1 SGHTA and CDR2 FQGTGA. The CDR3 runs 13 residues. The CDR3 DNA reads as TGTGCCAGCCCAGCGCCATCACATCAGCCCCAGCATTTT. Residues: CASPAPSHQPQHF. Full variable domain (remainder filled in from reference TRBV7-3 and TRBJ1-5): GAGVSQTPSNKVTEKGKYVELRCDPISGHTALYWYRQSLGQGPEFLIYFQGTGAADDSGLPNDRFFAVRPEGSVSTLKIQRTERGDSAVYLCASPAPSHQPQHFGDGTRLSIL.

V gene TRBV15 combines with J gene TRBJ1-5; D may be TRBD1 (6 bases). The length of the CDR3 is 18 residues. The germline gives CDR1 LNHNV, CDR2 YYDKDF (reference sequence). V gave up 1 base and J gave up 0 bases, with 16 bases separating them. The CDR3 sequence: CATSRGGPGHTSNQPQHF. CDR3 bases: TGTGCCACCAGCAGAGGGGGGCCCGGACACACTAGCAATCAGCCCCAGCATTTT.

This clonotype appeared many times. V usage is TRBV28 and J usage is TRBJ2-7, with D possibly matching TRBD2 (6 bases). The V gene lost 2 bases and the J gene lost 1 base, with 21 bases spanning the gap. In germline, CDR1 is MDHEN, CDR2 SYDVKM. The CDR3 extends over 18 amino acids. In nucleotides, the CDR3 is TGTGCCAGCAGTTTACCCCAAGGCGGGACGCTATATTCCTACGAGCAGTACTTC. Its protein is CASSLPQGGTLYSYEQYF. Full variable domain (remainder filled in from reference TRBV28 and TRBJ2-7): DVKVTQSSRYLVKRTGEKVFLECVQDMDHENMFWYRQDPGLGLRLIYFSYDVKMKEKGDIPEGYSVSREKKERFSLILESASTNQTSMYLCASSLPQGGTLYSYEQYFGPGTRLTVT.

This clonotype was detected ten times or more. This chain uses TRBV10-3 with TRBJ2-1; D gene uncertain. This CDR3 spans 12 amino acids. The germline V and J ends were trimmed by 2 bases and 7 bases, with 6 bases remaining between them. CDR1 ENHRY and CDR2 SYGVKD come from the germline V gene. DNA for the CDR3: TGTGCCATCAGTGAGCGGAGTAATGAGCAGTTCTTC. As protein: CAISERSNEQFF.

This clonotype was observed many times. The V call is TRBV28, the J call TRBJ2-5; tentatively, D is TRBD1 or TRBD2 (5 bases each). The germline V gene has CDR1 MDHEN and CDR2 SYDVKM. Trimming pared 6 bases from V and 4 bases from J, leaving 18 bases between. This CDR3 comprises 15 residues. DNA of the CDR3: TGTGCCAGCAGCCGATTTGAGGGTGGGGGAGAGACCCAGTACTTC. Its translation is CASSRFEGGGETQYF.

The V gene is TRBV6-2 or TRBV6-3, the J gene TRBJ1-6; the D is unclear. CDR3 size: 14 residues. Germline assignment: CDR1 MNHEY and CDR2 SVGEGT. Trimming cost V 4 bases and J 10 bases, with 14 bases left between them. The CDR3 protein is CASSLNKGESPLHF. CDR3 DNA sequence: TGTGCCAGCAGTTTGAACAAAGGCGAATCACCCCTCCACTTT.

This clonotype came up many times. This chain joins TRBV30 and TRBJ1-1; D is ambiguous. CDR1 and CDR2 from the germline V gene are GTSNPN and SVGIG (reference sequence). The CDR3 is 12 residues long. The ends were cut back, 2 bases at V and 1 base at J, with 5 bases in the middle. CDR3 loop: CAWSRENTEAFF. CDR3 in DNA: TGTGCCTGGAGTAGAGAGAACACTGAAGCTTTCTTT.

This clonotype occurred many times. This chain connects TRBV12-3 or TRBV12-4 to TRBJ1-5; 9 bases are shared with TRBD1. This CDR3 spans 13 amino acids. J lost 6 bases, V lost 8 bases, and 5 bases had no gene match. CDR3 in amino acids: CASRDRVGQPQHF. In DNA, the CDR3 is TGTGCCAGCCGGGACAGGGTCGGTCAGCCCCAGCATTTT.

The CDR3 region has the DNA TGTGCCAGCAGTCCCCGGGGGACAGGGGATGGCTACACCTTC. Its protein product is CASSPRGTGDGYTF. The genes are TRBV6-1 and TRBJ1-2; 10 bases agree with TRBD1. Germline CDR1 and CDR2: MNHNS and SASEGT. The CDR3 covers 14 residues. V was clipped by 5 bases and J by 6 bases; unmatched bases: 6.

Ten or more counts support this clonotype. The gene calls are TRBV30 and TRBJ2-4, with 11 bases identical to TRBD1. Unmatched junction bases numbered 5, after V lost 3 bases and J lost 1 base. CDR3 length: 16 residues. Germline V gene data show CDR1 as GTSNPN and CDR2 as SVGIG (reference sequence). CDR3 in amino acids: CAWSPGQGVAKNIQYF. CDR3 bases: TGTGCCTGGAGCCCGGGACAGGGGGTTGCCAAAAACATTCAGTACTTC.

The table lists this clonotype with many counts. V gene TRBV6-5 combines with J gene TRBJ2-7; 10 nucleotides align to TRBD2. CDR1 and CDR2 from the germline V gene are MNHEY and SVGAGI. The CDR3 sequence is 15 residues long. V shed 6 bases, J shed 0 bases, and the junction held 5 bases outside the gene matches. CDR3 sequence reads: CASSSLAGISYEQYF. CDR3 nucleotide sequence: TGTGCCAGCAGCTCACTAGCGGGGATCTCCTACGAGCAGTACTTC.

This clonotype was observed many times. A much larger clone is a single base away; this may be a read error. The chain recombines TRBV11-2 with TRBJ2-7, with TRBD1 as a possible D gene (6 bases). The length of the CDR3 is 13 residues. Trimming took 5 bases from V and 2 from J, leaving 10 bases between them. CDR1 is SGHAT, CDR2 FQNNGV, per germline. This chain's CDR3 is CASSMGHAYEQYF. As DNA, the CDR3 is TGTGCCAGCAGCATGGGACACGCCTACGAGCAGTACTTC.

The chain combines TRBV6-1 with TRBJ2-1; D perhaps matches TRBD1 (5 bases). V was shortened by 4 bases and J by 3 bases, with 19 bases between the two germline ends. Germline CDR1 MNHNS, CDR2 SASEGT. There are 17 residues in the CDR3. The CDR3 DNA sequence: TGTGCCAGCAGTGCATCGTCTGGGGCGGTTTTCTACAATGAGCAGTTCTTC. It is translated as CASSASSGAVFYNEQFF.

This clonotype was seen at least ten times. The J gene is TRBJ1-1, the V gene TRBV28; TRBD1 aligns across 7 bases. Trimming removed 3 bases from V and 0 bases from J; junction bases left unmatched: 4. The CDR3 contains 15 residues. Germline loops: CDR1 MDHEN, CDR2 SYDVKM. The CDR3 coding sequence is TGTGCCAGCAGTTTCCCGACAGGGTTGAACACTGAAGCTTTCTTT. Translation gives CASSFPTGLNTEAFF.

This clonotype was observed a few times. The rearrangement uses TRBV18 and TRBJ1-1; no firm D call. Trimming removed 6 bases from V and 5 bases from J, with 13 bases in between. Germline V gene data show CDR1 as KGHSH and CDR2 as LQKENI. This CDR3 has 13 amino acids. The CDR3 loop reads CASSPGGRTEAFF. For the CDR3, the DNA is TGTGCCAGCTCGCCCGGAGGTAGAACTGAAGCTTTCTTT.

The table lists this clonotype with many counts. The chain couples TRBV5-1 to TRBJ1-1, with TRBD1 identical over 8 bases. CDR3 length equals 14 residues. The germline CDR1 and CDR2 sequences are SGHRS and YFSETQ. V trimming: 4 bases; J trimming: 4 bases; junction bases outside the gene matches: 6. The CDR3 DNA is TGCGCCAGCAGCCCAGGGGGCGCCGTCACTGAAGCTTTCTTT. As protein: CASSPGGAVTEAFF.

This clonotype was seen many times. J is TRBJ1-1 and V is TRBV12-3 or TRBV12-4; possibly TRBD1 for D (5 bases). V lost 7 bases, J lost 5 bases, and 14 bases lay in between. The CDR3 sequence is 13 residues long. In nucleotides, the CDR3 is TGTGCCAGCAACGAGGGGCGCTTAACTGAAGCTTTCTTT. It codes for CASNEGRLTEAFF.

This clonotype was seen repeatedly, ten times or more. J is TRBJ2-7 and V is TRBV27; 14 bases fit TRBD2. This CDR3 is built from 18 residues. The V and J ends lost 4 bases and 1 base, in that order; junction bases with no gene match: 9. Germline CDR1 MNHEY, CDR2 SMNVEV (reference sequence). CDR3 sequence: CASSSAGLAGGASYEQYF. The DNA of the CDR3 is TGTGCCAGCAGTTCTGCTGGACTAGCGGGAGGTGCATCCTACGAGCAGTACTTC.

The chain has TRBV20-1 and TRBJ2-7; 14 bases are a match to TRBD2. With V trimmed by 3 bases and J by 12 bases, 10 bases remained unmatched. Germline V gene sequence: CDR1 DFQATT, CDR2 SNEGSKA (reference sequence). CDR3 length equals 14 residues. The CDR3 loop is CSASGPGTSGSTYF. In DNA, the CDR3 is TGCAGTGCTAGTGGCCCCGGGACTAGCGGGAGTACGTACTTC.

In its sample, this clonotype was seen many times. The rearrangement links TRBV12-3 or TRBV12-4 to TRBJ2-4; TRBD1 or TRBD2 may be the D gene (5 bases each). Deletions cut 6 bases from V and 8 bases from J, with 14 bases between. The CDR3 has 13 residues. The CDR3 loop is CASSRQGVDIQYF. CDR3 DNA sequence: TGTGCCAGCAGCAGGCAGGGAGTGGACATTCAGTACTTC.

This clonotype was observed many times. CDR3 nucleotide sequence: TGTGCCAGTAGTATCCTCCCGGGACTAACGTACCAAGAGACCCAGTACTTC. Protein sequence: CASSILPGLTYQETQYF. This chain uses TRBV19 with TRBJ2-5; TRBD2 matches 7 bases. Germline CDR1 LNHDA, CDR2 SQIVND (reference sequence). The CDR3 loop spans 17 amino acids. The J segment lost 0 bases and the V segment lost 3 bases, leaving 10 bases of the junction unmatched.

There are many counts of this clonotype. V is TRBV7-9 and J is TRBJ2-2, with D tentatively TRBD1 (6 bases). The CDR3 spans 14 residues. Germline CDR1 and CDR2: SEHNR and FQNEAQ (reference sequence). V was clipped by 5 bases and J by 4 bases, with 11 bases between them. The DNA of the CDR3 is TGTGCCAGCAGCGAAGGACAGTCCACCGGGGAGCTGTTTTTT. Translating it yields CASSEGQSTGELFF.

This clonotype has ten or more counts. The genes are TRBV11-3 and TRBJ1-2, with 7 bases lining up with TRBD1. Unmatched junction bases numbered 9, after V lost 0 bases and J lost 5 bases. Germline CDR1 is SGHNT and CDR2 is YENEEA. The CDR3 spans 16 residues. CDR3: CASSLDGAGGFYGYTF. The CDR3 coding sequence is TGTGCCAGCAGCTTAGACGGGGCAGGGGGTTTTTATGGCTACACCTTC.